The 24 T cell receptor beta chains in this list originate from one sample, sequenced in a study of T cells in women clearing cervical HPV infection. Clones were read by immunoSEQ multiplex PCR, and TCRdb kept only the in-frame ones, dropping some. The sample holds around 22,000 clones. Source material: blood buffy coat. The receptors derive from a woman aged 18-70 years with a cervical HPV16 infection that either progressed to CIN3+ or cleared (not recorded which).

To note about this clone: The missing CDR3 end, 3 residues past where the read stops, is filled in from the germline J gene. This chain joins TRBV5-6 and TRBJ2-1; 9 bases agree with TRBD2. The CDR3 spans 15 residues. V lost 3 bases to trimming and J lost 6 bases; unmatched junction nucleotides: 7. CDR1 and CDR2 (germline): SGHDT, YYEEEE. The CDR3: CASSSTGTSRNEQFF. Partial CDR3 DNA: TGTGCCAGCAGCTCGACCGGGACTAGCCGCAATGAG.

To note about this clone: The read ends 3 residues early relative to the CDR3; the germline J gene fills the gap. The J gene is TRBJ2-3, the V gene TRBV12-3 or TRBV12-4; 7 bases are a match to TRBD2. Trimming at V came to 6 bases and at J to 2 bases, leaving 11 bases not matched to a gene. CDR3 length: 16 residues. The part of the CDR3 DNA that was read is TGTGCCAGCAGCCCACTAGCGCTCGGTCCCACAGATACG. It encodes CASSPLALGPTDT. The whole CDR3 region reads CASSPLALGPTDTQYF.

Regarding this clone: Sequencing ends 3 residues short of the CDR3 end; the germline J gene provides the rest. The chain is built from TRBV20-1 and TRBJ1-1; the D gene is possibly TRBD1 (5 bases). Germline CDR1 reads DFQATT; CDR2 reads SNEGSKA (reference sequence). CDR3 length: 13 residues. The CDR3 protein is CSAKGVQAEEAFF. The DNA read from the CDR3 is TGCAGTGCTAAAGGGGTTCAGGCGGAGGAG.

In the case of this clone: Read sequence stops 3 residues before the CDR3 end, and the germline J gene provides the missing end. The V gene is TRBV19, the J gene TRBJ1-5, with D tentatively TRBD1 (5 bases). The ends were cut back, 5 bases at V and 0 bases at J, with 17 bases in the middle. Germline values: CDR1 LNHDA, CDR2 SQIVND (reference sequence). CDR3 length: 17 amino acids. The CDR3 loop is CASSPQGNLYSNQPQHF. Partial CDR3 DNA: TGTGCCAGTAGTCCGCAGGGAAACCTCTATAGCAATCAGCCC.

Comment on this clone: With the read ending 3 residues before the CDR3 end, the germline J gene is used to fill in that end. This chain links TRBV5-1 with TRBJ2-5, with D perhaps matching TRBD2 (5 bases). Germline CDR1 and CDR2: SGHRS and YFSETQ. Trimming pared 9 bases from V and 5 bases from J, leaving 20 bases between. The CDR3 is 14 residues long. The covered CDR3 bases are TGCGCCACTTCCCCATCTACTAGTTCTGAGACC. It is translated as CATSPSTSSET. The whole CDR3 protein is CATSPSTSSETQYF.

A word on this clone: The missing CDR3 end, 3 residues past where the read stops, is filled in from the germline J gene. V usage is TRBV7-2 and J usage is TRBJ2-1; the match to TRBD1 covers 9 bases. This CDR3 has 14 amino acids. In germline, CDR1 is SGHTA, CDR2 FQGNSA. Trimming removed 5 bases from V and 5 bases from J; junction bases left unmatched: 4. The DNA read from the CDR3 is TGTGCCAGCAGCCTAAGGACAGGGGACAATGAG. This codes for CASSLRTGDNE. In full, the CDR3 reads CASSLRTGDNEQFF. Together with reference TRBV7-2 and TRBJ2-1, the CDR3 gives the full variable domain: GAGVSQSPSNKVTEKGKDVELRCDPISGHTALYWYRQSLGQGLEFLIYFQGNSAPDKSGLPSDRFSAERTGGSVSTLTIQRTQQEDSAVYLCASSLRTGDNEQFFGPGTRLTVL.

The CDR3 sequence is CAWRGQGREQYF. The covered CDR3 bases are TGTGCCTGGAGGGGACAGGGTCGCGAG. The V call is TRBV30, the J call TRBJ2-7; TRBD1 aligns across 9 bases. The read ends 3 residues early relative to the CDR3; the germline J gene fills the gap. Germline CDR1 GTSNPN, CDR2 SVGIG (reference sequence). There are 12 residues in the CDR3. The trim removed 3 bases at V and 6 bases at J, leaving 3 bases unmatched.

In regard to this clone: The CDR3 end falls 3 residues outside the read, so it is completed with the germline J gene. V and J are TRBV5-4 and TRBJ2-5; 13 nucleotides match TRBD2. Germline CDR1 and CDR2: SGHNT and YYREEE (reference sequence). Trimming cost V 2 bases and J 5 bases; bases outside gene matches: 3. The CDR3 loop spans 15 amino acids. CDR3 in amino acids: CASSFTSGREETQYF. The covered CDR3 bases are TGTGCCAGCAGCTTCACTAGCGGGAGGGAGGAGACC.

Of note for this clone: The read comes to an end 3 residues before the CDR3 does, leaving the germline J gene to fill in the end. The V call is TRBV7-6, the J call TRBJ2-7; no clear D gene. The germline V gene has CDR1 SGHVS and CDR2 FNYEAQ. This CDR3 comprises 14 residues. The V gene lost 5 bases and the J gene lost 0 bases, with 11 bases spanning the gap. The CDR3 DNA, read in part, is TGTGCCAGCAGCCGTACGACAAACTCCTACGAG. This encodes CASSRTTNSYE. The whole CDR3 sequence reads CASSRTTNSYEQYF.

CDR3 DNA, as far as it was read: TGTGCCAGCGGGCCCCGGGGAGGTGGGTACGAG. Protein sequence: CASGPRGGGYE. The CDR3 in full is CASGPRGGGYEQYF. The chain uses TRBV5-6 and TRBJ2-7, with D possibly matching TRBD2 (6 bases). Read data end 3 residues before the CDR3 end; the end is taken from the germline J gene. V was clipped by 7 bases and J by 4 bases, with 18 bases between them. The CDR3 consists of 14 residues. Germline CDR1 SGHDT, CDR2 YYEEEE.

Of note for this clone: The CDR3 goes on 3 residues after the read ends, and that part is filled in from the germline J gene. V is TRBV20-1 and J is TRBJ2-5, with 11 bases identical to TRBD2. V shed 3 bases and J 7 bases; nucleotides not matched to a gene: 7. The CDR3 is 14 residues long. Germline V lookup: CDR1 DFQATT, CDR2 SNEGSKA (reference sequence). The sequenced part of the CDR3 DNA is TGCAGTGCTAGTGCACTAGCGGGAGATGCGACC. It encodes CSASALAGDAT. The full CDR3 reads CSASALAGDATQYF.

Worth noting for this clone: The CDR3 end is not reached by the read, which stops 3 residues before it; the germline J gene fills it in. This chain connects TRBV5-1 to TRBJ1-4; perhaps TRBD1 as D (5 bases). Looked up from germline, CDR1 is SGHRS and CDR2 is YFSETQ. Between the trimmed V and J ends, which lost 0 bases and 5 bases, there was a span of 11 bases. The CDR3 runs to 15 residues. The sequenced CDR3 bases are TGCGCCAGCAGCTTGGGTGACAGAAGAAATGAAAAA. It codes for CASSLGDRRNEK. The whole CDR3 is CASSLGDRRNEKLFF. Full variable domain (remainder filled in from reference TRBV5-1 and TRBJ1-4): KAGVTQTPRYLIKTRGQQVTLSCSPISGHRSVSWYQQTPGQGLQFLFEYFSETQRNKGNFPGRFSGRQFSNSRSEMNVSTLELGDSALYLCASSLGDRRNEKLFFGSGTQLSVL.

The CDR3 loop is CASSTSGGSYNEQFF. The covered CDR3 bases are TGTGCCAGCAGTACTAGCGGGGGCTCCTACAATGAG. This chain uses TRBV12-3 or TRBV12-4 with TRBJ2-1; TRBD2 matches at 11 bases. The read ends 3 residues early relative to the CDR3; the germline J gene fills the gap. The junction had 0 bases not matched to a gene; V was cut back by 5 bases and J by 0 bases. The CDR3 is 15 amino acids.

Of note for this clone: The CDR3 end is not reached by the read, which stops 3 residues before it; the germline J gene fills it in. The rearrangement uses TRBV5-6 and TRBJ1-3, with a tentative D call TRBD1 (5 bases). The germline V gene has CDR1 SGHDT and CDR2 YYEEEE. There are 14 residues in the CDR3. CDR3 residues: CASSQIQGLNTIYF. The CDR3 DNA, read in part, is TGTGCCAGCAGCCAGATTCAGGGTTTGAATACC.

Here the CDR3 reads CASVSGQPYNEQFF. The sequenced part of the CDR3 DNA is TGCGCCAGCGTGAGCGGACAGCCCTACAATGAG. J is TRBJ2-1 and V is TRBV5-1, with a tentative D call TRBD1 (6 bases). The read gets to within 3 residues of the CDR3 end, and the germline J gene fills in the rest. Germline-derived CDR1 and CDR2 are SGHRS and YFSETQ. The CDR3 consists of 14 residues. Trimming left V 7 bases short and J 2 bases short, with 13 bases between.

To note about this clone: With the read ending 3 residues before the CDR3 end, the germline J gene is used to fill in that end. The chain carries TRBV2 and TRBJ1-1; D not resolved. The CDR3 runs to 13 residues. Germline V gene data show CDR1 as SNHLY and CDR2 as FYNNEI. V lost 3 bases and J 5 bases, leaving 10 bases between the germline ends. This CDR3 reads CASSDEAWTEAFF. The DNA read from the CDR3 is TGTGCCAGCAGTGACGAGGCCTGGACTGAA.

The CDR3 bases that were read are TGTGCCAGCAGCTTAGCGGCGGGAGTTGAGCCAGATACG. Translation gives CASSLAAGVEPDT. The CDR3 in full is CASSLAAGVEPDTQYF. The genes are TRBV7-2 and TRBJ2-3, with 7 bases lining up with TRBD2. The CDR3 end lies 3 residues beyond the end of the read and is filled in from the germline J gene. Germline loops: CDR1 SGHTA, CDR2 FQGNSA. Trimming took 0 bases from V and 4 from J; bases not matched to a gene: 7. There are 16 residues in the CDR3.

This clone is labeled medium-sized based on frequency. The read ends 3 residues early relative to the CDR3; the germline J gene fills the gap. This rearrangement joins TRBV7-2 to TRBJ2-3, with a possible D match to TRBD2 (5 bases). CDR1 and CDR2 (germline): SGHTA, FQGNSA. The CDR3 extends over 14 amino acids. The ends were cut back, 5 bases at V and 6 bases at J, with 15 bases in the middle. Partial CDR3 DNA: TGTGCCAGCAGCCAACTAGTTGGGTTGGATACG. This sequence encodes CASSQLVGLDT. The entire CDR3 protein is CASSQLVGLDTQYF.

As for this clone: The CDR3 end is not reached by the read, which stops 3 residues before it; the germline J gene fills it in. The gene calls are TRBV20-1 and TRBJ2-3, with D perhaps matching TRBD1 or TRBD2 (5 bases each). Germline-derived CDR1 and CDR2 are DFQATT and SNEGSKA (reference sequence). The CDR3 spans 12 residues. Trimming cost V 6 bases and J 4 bases, with 11 bases left between them. CDR3: CSAREFSDTQYF. Partial CDR3 DNA: TGCAGTGCCAGGGAGTTCTCAGATACG.

As for this clone: The read ends 3 residues shy of where the CDR3 ends; the end is completed using the germline J gene. This rearrangement joins TRBV12-3 or TRBV12-4 to TRBJ1-3; unclear D gene. The CDR3 is made up of 14 amino acids. Trimming removed 3 bases at V and 1 base at J, with 7 bases between. The CDR3 loop is CASSFGGSGNTIYF. The CDR3 bases that were read are TGTGCCAGCAGTTTTGGCGGTTCTGGAAACACC.

Points on this clone: The read falls 3 residues short of the CDR3 end, and the missing part is taken from the germline J gene. The V gene is TRBV28, the J gene TRBJ2-5; TRBD2 might be the D (5 bases). The CDR3 has 12 residues. The germline V gene encodes CDR1 MDHEN and CDR2 SYDVKM. Trimming took 7 bases from V and 5 from J, leaving 11 bases between them. CDR3 protein: CASMGSGETQYF. CDR3 bases read: TGTGCCAGCATGGGATCGGGGGAGACC. The variable domain in full, with the rest retrieved from reference TRBV28 and TRBJ2-5, is DVKVTQSSRYLVKRTGEKVFLECVQDMDHENMFWYRQDPGLGLRLIYFSYDVKMKEKGDIPEGYSVSREKKERFSLILESASTNQTSMYLCASMGSGETQYFGPGTRLLVL.

Comment on this clone: The read halts 3 residues ahead of the CDR3 end, with the missing end drawn from the germline J gene. V is TRBV5-1 and J is TRBJ2-2, with 8 bases that match TRBD2. Germline trimming cut 2 bases from V and 5 bases from J; bases unmatched to any gene: 5. Looked up from germline, CDR1 is SGHRS and CDR2 is YFSETQ. The CDR3 covers 15 residues. The chain's CDR3 is CASSFTSGETGELFF. The DNA read from the CDR3 is TGCGCCAGCAGCTTTACTAGCGGAGAAACCGGGGAG.

A word on this clone: The read ends 3 residues before the CDR3 terminus; that terminus is restored from the germline J gene. This rearrangement joins TRBV7-6 to TRBJ2-7; 8 bases are shared with TRBD1. This CDR3 is built from 18 residues. Trimming cost V 5 bases and J 2 bases; bases outside gene matches: 17. CDR1 is SGHVS, CDR2 FNYEAQ, per germline. CDR3: CASSKRASGTGQPYEQYF. CDR3 bases read: TGTGCCAGCAGCAAAAGGGCTTCCGGGACAGGACAACCCTACGAG.

A word on this clone: The CDR3 extends 3 residues past the end of the read, so its final part is completed from the germline J gene. The chain couples TRBV30 to TRBJ2-7, with D tentatively TRBD1 (6 bases). Germline V gene data show CDR1 as GTSNPN and CDR2 as SVGIG (reference sequence). Trimming took 0 bases from V and 0 from J, leaving 12 bases between them. The CDR3 runs to 15 residues. The DNA read from the CDR3 is TGTGCCTGGAGTGTATGGGACAAGAGCTCCTACGAG. Translating it yields CAWSVWDKSSYE. The full CDR3 protein reads CAWSVWDKSSYEQYF.